The clone carrying this T cell receptor beta chain came up many times. Stated time point: newly diagnosed GD, antithyroid drugs for less than 3 months. Isolated PBMC RNA provided the starting material for the TCR library. Through Arm-PCR of CDR3 regions and iRepertoire HTBI primers, TCR beta libraries were built. TCRdb itself ran the multiplex PCR reads through MiXCR, one entry per CDR3 protein. The data show about 560,000 distinct CDR3 sequences, about 16% seen once. The sample originates from a study of regulatory T cells in long-lasting Graves disease. The germline CDR1 and CDR2 sequences are LNHDA and SQIVND (reference sequence). V lost 6 bases and J lost 5, with 10 bases in between. The CDR3 spans 12 residues. This sample was also put to use in a study of T cells in Graves' hyperthyroidism and ophthalmopathy.

The source of this sequence is a man aged 18 to 35 with Graves disease. The chain recombines TRBV19 with TRBJ1-2, with D maybe TRBD1 (6 bases). Sequencing was performed on peripheral blood mononuclear cells (PBMCs), taken at new diagnosis, from a patient treated with antithyroid drugs. CDR3 bases: TGTGCCAGTAGCACTCAGGGGTATGGCTACACCTTC. The encoded protein is CASSTQGYGYTF.